The clone carrying this T cell receptor beta chain has a count of ten or more. These data originate in a study of low-dose radiotherapy and immunotherapy resistance in tumors. Looking at the study overall: Cohort 2 was treated with 1 Gy per fraction every two weeks, amounting to 13 Gy across 26 weeks. While receiving nivolumab 240 mg every two weeks, patients also received ipilimumab 1 mg/kg every six weeks, both intravenously.

The CDR3 spans 14 residues. Trimming stripped 6 bases from V and 1 base from J, with 12 bases between. Germline CDR1 and CDR2: DFQATT and SNEGSKA (reference sequence). Time point reported: before trial treatment. Patients eligible had advanced solid tumors without tumor-infiltrating lymphocytes. Primers targeting TRAV and TRBV primed first-strand cDNA, covering alpha and beta chains. With a V-primer adapter and a constant-region primer, TCRs were amplified for approximately 19 PCR cycles. TCRdb redid the calling of the reads with MiXCR, one entry per CDR3 protein. The table includes about 89,000 distinct CDR3 sequences, roughly a tenth detected once.

The clonotype comes from a male donor with prostate cancer. This sample comprised PBMCs, obtained before treatment. The chain recombines TRBV20-1 with TRBJ2-2, with unresolved D. The CDR3 bases are TGCAGTGCCCCGGCGTCAGGGAACACCGGGGAGCTGTTTTTT. This sequence encodes CSAPASGNTGELFF.